One sample yielded the 15 T cell receptor beta chains listed below, sequenced in a study of blood T cell repertoires in COVID-19. Only in-frame clones appear in the TCRdb table, and some are missing; sequencing was by immunoSEQ multiplex PCR. The top ten clones hold 19% of a sample with 100,000 or so clones, about four fifths of them seen once. The sample consisted of peripheral blood. These receptors originate from a human donor in a cohort sampled during active COVID-19.

The chain employs TRBV7-2 and TRBJ1-1, with a weak D call TRBD1 (5 bases). The CDR3 is 15 amino acids. The germline gives CDR1 SGHTA, CDR2 FQGNSA. V lost 4 bases to trimming and J lost 5 bases, with 17 bases between them. CDR3 bases: TGTGCCAGCAGCTCCTTTCAGGGTTCTCGTACTGAAGCTTTCTTT. It codes for CASSSFQGSRTEAFF.

This chain connects TRBV28 to TRBJ2-7, with 7 bases fitting TRBD1. The ends lost 6 bases at V and 3 bases at J; junction bases unmatched: 2. This CDR3 comprises 12 residues. The germline V gene has CDR1 MDHEN and CDR2 SYDVKM. CDR3 nucleotides: TGTGCCAGCAGGACAGGGAGCTACGAGCAGTACTTC. It encodes CASRTGSYEQYF.

The gene calls are TRBV3-1 (or the pseudogene TRBV3-2) and TRBJ1-1; possibly TRBD1 for D (5 bases). Germline CDR1 is LGHDT and CDR2 is YNNKEL (reference sequence). V was clipped by 3 bases and J by 6 bases, with 17 bases between them. The CDR3 covers 15 residues. CDR3 amino acids: CASSQQGSGNSEAFF. The CDR3 bases are TGTGCCAGCAGCCAGCAGGGATCTGGCAACTCTGAAGCTTTCTTT.

V gene TRBV7-2 combines with J gene TRBJ2-3, with 7 bases aligning to TRBD1. The CDR3 contains 15 residues. Germline V gives CDR1 SGHTA, CDR2 FQGNSA. J was trimmed by 0 bases and V by 7 bases; bases with no gene match: 7. The chain's CDR3 is CASTRWDRSTDTQYF. The CDR3, as DNA: TGTGCCAGCACCCGCTGGGACAGAAGCACAGATACGCAGTATTTT.

The chain uses TRBV7-8 and TRBJ2-7; 7 nucleotides agree with TRBD1. The CDR3 sequence is 15 residues long. Trimming cost V 4 bases and J 6 bases; bases outside gene matches: 12. Germline V lookup: CDR1 SGHVS, CDR2 FQNEAQ. CDR3 region: CASSSGTAGVGEQYF. CDR3 DNA: TGTGCCAGCAGCTCCGGGACAGCCGGGGTGGGCGAGCAGTACTTC.

This chain uses TRBV18 with TRBJ2-7, with 7 nucleotides matching TRBD1. This CDR3 comprises 14 residues. The V segment lost 4 bases and the J segment 4 bases; nucleotides outside the gene matches: 7. The germline gives CDR1 KGHSH, CDR2 LQKENI. The CDR3, as DNA: TGTGCCAGCTCACGGGACAGCTCGAATTACGAGCAGTACTTC. Its translation is CASSRDSSNYEQYF.

This clone was seen more than once but under ten times. V is TRBV7-9 and J is TRBJ1-2, with TRBD1 matching 7 bases. Germline V gene data show CDR1 as SEHNR and CDR2 as FQNEAQ (reference sequence). This CDR3 contains 13 residues. V shed 7 bases and J 4 bases; nucleotides not matched to a gene: 6. The CDR3 is CASTRGDSYGYTF. The CDR3, as DNA: TGTGCCAGCACCAGGGGGGACAGCTATGGCTACACCTTC.

The table lists this clone with a few counts. CDR3 sequence (DNA): TGTGCCAGCAGCTCGGGAGACAAGGCCTACGAGCAGTACTTC. Its protein product is CASSSGDKAYEQYF. V and J are TRBV7-9 and TRBJ2-7, with D perhaps TRBD2 (6 bases). The CDR3 spans 14 residues. Germline CDR1 reads SEHNR; CDR2 reads FQNEAQ (reference sequence). Deletions cut 4 bases from V and 2 bases from J, with 12 bases between.

The genes are TRBV6-5 and TRBJ1-2, with 10 bases lining up with TRBD1. J lost 0 bases, V lost 4 bases, and 2 bases had no gene match. Looked up from germline, CDR1 is MNHEY and CDR2 is SVGAGI. The CDR3 totals 15 residues. CDR3 nucleotide sequence: TGTGCCAGCAGTTGGGACAGGGGAGCTAACTATGGCTACACCTTC. Translated: CASSWDRGANYGYTF.

The chain is built from TRBV29-1 and TRBJ1-1; D not resolved. Germline CDR1 reads SQVTM; CDR2 reads ANQGSEA. With 5 bases removed from V and 5 bases from J, the gap between germline ends came to 15 bases. The CDR3 has 13 amino acids. The CDR3 sequence is CSVTPGGRTEAFF. The CDR3 region has the DNA TGCAGCGTTACGCCGGGAGGAAGGACTGAAGCTTTCTTT. The complete variable domain, with remaining parts taken from reference TRBV29-1 and TRBJ1-1, reads SAVISQKPSRDICQRGTSLTIQCQVDSQVTMMFWYRQQPGQSLTLIATANQGSEATYESGFVIDKFPISRPNLTFSTLTVSNMSPEDSSIYLCSVTPGGRTEAFFGQGTRLTVV.

This chain joins TRBV7-8 and TRBJ1-6; TRBD1 is a possible D gene (5 bases). CDR1 and CDR2 (germline): SGHVS, FQNEAQ. The V gene lost 2 bases and the J gene lost 4 bases, with 9 bases spanning the gap. This CDR3 region has 15 residues. CDR3 sequence reads: CASSLRQHYNSPLHF. CDR3 bases: TGTGCCAGCAGCTTAAGACAGCATTATAATTCACCCCTCCACTTT.

The chain is built from TRBV28 and TRBJ2-7; perhaps TRBD1 as D (6 bases). V gave up 6 bases and J gave up 3 bases, with 18 bases separating them. The V gene's germline CDR1 is MDHEN and CDR2 SYDVKM. The CDR3 runs 15 residues. As DNA, the CDR3 is TGTGCCAGCAGCCTCCTGGGTGGGGGCGGCTACGAGCAGTACTTC. Its protein is CASSLLGGGGYEQYF.

This CDR3 is CASSFLLGQLNEKLFF. In DNA, the CDR3 is TGTGCCAGCAGTTTCCTACTGGGACAGCTTAATGAAAAACTGTTTTTT. This chain uses TRBV28 with TRBJ1-4; 7 nucleotides match TRBD1. The germline gives CDR1 MDHEN, CDR2 SYDVKM. This CDR3 is 16 amino acids long. Germline trimming cut 3 bases from V and 4 bases from J; bases unmatched to any gene: 8.

This clone was observed once. The sample contains more than one DNA sequence encoding this CDR3. This chain uses TRBV18 with TRBJ2-1, with 11 bases matching TRBD2. From germline, CDR1 is KGHSH and CDR2 LQKENI. V was pared by 2 bases and J by 7 bases, with 4 bases of the junction left unmatched. This CDR3 is built from 15 residues. The CDR3 loop reads CASSPLAGGSNEQFF. DNA of the CDR3: TGTGCCAGCTCACCATTAGCGGGAGGGAGTAATGAGCAGTTCTTC.

This chain joins TRBV18 and TRBJ1-6; 7 nucleotides agree with TRBD1. The germline CDR1 and CDR2 sequences are KGHSH and LQKENI. The CDR3 contains 18 residues. Trimming took 3 bases from V and 0 from J; bases not matched to a gene: 8. The CDR3 DNA reads as TGTGCCAGCTCACCGGGCGGGACAGAAAGCTCCTATAATTCACCCCTCCACTTT. This sequence encodes CASSPGGTESSYNSPLHF. The full variable domain, rest sourced from reference TRBV18 and TRBJ1-6, is NAGVMQNPRHLVRRRGQEARLRCSPMKGHSHVYWYRQLPEEGLKFMVYLQKENIIDESGMPKERFSAEFPKEGPSILRIQQVVRGDSAAYFCASSPGGTESSYNSPLHFGNGTRLTVT.